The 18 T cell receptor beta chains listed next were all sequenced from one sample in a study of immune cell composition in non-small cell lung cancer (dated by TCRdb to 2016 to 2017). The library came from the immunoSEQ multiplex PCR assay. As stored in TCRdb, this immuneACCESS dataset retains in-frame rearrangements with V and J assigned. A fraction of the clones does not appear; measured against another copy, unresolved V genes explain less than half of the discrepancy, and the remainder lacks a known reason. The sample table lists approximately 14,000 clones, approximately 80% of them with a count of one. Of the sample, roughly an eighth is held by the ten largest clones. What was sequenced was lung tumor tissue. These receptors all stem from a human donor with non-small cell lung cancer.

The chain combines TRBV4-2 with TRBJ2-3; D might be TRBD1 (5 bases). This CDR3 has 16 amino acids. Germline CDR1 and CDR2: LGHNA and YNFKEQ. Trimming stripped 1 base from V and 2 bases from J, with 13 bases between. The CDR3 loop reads CASSQGLRGATDTQYF. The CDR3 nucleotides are TGTGCCAGCAGCCAAGGGCTACGTGGGGCCACAGATACGCAGTATTTT.

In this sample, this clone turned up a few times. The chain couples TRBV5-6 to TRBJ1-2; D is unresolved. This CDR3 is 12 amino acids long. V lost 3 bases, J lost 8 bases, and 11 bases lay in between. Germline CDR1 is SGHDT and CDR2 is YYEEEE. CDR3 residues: CASSSMPGGYTF. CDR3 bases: TGTGCCAGCAGCTCGATGCCAGGAGGCTACACCTTC.

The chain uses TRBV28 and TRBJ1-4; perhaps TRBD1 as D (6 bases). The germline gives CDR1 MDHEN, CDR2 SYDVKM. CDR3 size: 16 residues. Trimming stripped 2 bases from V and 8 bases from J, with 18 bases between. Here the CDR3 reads CASSLALKGVREKLFF. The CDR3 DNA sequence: TGTGCCAGCAGTTTAGCTCTCAAGGGGGTGAGGGAAAAACTGTTTTTT.

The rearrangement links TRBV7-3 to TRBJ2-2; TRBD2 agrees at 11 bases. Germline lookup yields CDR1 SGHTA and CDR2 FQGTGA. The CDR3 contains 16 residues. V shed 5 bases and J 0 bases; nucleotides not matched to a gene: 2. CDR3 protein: CASSLTSGANTGELFF. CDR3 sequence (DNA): TGTGCCAGCAGCCTGACTAGCGGGGCGAACACCGGGGAGCTGTTTTTT.

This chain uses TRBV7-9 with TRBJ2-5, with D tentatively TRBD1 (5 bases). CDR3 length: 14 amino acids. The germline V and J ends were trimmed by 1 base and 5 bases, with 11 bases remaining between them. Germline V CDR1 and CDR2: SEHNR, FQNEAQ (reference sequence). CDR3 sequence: CASSLVLGQETQYF. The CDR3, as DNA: TGTGCCAGCAGCTTAGTCTTGGGGCAGGAGACCCAGTACTTC. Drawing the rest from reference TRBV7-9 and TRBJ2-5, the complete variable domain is DTGVSQNPRHKITKRGQNVTFRCDPISEHNRLYWYRQTLGQGPEFLTYFQNEAQLEKSRLLSDRFSAERPKGSFSTLEIQRTEQGDSAMYLCASSLVLGQETQYFGPGTRLLVL.

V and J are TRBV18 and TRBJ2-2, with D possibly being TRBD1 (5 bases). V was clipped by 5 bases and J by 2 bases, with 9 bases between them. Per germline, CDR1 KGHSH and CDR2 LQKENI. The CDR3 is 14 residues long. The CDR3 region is CASSSDINTGELFF. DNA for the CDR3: TGTGCCAGCTCATCGGACATTAACACCGGGGAGCTGTTTTTT.

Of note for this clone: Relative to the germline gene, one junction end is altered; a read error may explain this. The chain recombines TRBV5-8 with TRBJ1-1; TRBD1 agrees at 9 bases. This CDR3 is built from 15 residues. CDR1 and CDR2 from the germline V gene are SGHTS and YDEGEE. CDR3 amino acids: CASSQGQGYGTEAFF. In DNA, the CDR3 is TGCGCCAGCAGCCAAGGACAGGGGTACGGCACTGAAGCTTTCTTT.

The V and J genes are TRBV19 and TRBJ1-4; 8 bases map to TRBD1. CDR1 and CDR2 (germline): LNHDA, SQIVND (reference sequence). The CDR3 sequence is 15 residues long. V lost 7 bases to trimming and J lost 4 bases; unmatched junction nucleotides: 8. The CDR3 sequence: CASNHPGQDNEKLFF. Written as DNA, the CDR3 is TGTGCCAGTAATCACCCGGGACAGGATAATGAAAAACTGTTTTTT.

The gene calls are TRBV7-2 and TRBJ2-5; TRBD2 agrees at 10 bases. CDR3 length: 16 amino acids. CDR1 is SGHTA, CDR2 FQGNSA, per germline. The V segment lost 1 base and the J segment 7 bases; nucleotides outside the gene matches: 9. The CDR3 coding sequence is TGTGCCAGCAGCTTAGTAAGGCTAGCGGGGGAAGGGACCCAGTACTTC. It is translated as CASSLVRLAGEGTQYF.

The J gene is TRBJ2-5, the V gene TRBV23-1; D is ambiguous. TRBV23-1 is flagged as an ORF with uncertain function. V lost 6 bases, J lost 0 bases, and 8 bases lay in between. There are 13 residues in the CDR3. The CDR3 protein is CASRDIDQETQYF. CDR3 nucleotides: TGCGCCAGCAGAGACATCGACCAAGAGACCCAGTACTTC.

DNA for the CDR3: TGTGCCAGCAGTCGGACTAGCGGGAGGGACACAGATACGCAGTATTTT. Translating gives CASSRTSGRDTDTQYF. The rearrangement joins TRBV2 to TRBJ2-3; TRBD2 matches at 15 bases. The CDR3 loop spans 16 amino acids. CDR1 SNHLY and CDR2 FYNNEI come from the germline V gene. V shed 5 bases and J 2 bases; nucleotides not matched to a gene: 2.

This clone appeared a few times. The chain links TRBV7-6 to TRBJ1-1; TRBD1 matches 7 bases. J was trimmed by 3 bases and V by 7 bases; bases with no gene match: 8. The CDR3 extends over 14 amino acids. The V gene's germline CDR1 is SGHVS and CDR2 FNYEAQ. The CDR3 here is CASTLHRGYTEAFF. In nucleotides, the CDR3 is TGTGCCAGCACACTACACAGGGGATACACTGAAGCTTTCTTT.

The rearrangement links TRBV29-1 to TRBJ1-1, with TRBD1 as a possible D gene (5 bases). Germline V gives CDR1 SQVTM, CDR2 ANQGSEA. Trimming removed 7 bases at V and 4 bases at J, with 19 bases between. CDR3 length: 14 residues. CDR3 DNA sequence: TGCAGCGCGAGAGGGGAGGCCGGGGGCACTGAAGCTTTCTTT. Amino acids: CSARGEAGGTEAFF.

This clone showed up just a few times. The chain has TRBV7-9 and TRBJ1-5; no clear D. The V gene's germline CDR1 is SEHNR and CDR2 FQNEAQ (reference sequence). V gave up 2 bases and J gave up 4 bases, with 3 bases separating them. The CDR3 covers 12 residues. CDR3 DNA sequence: TGTGCCAGCAGCTTACTAAATCAGCCCCAGCATTTT. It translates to CASSLLNQPQHF.

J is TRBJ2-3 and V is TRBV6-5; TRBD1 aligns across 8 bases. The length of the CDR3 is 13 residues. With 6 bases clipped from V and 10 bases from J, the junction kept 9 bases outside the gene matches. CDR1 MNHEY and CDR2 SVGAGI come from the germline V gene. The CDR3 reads CASRPQQGGSQYF. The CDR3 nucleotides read TGTGCCAGCAGACCACAACAGGGGGGCTCGCAGTATTTT.

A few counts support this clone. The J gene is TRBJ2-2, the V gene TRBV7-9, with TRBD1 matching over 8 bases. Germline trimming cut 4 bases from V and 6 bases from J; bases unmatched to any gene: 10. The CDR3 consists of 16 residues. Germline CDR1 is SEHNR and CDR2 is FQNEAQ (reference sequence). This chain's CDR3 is CASSWGQAGLSGELFF. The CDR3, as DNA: TGTGCCAGCAGCTGGGGACAGGCGGGTCTCTCCGGGGAGCTGTTTTTT.

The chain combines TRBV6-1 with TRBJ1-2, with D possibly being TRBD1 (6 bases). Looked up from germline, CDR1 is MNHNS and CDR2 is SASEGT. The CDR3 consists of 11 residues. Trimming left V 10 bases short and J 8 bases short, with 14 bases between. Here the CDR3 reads CATKYRDGYTF. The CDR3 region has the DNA TGTGCCACTAAGTACAGGGACGGCTACACCTTC.

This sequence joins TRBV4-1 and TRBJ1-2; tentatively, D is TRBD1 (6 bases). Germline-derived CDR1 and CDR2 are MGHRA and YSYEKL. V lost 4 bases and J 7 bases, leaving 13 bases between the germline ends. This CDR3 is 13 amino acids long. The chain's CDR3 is CASSRTEQFGYTF. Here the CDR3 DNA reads TGCGCCAGCAGCCGGACAGAGCAGTTTGGCTACACCTTC.